A selection of T cell receptor beta chains follows, all from one sample in a study of OX40 agonist ivuxolimab in advanced cancers. This table comes from immunoSEQ multiplex PCR, and its TCRdb copy is limited to in-frame clones, with some not included. The data show about 89,000 clones, with under 95% seen just once and 0.6% to 0.75% held by the top ten. Specimen: CD4+ or CD8+ T cells sorted from blood, collected in a trial of the OX40 agonist ivuxolimab. The source is an adult with an advanced solid tumor such as melanoma, head and neck, liver or kidney cancer. The CDR3 runs from the conserved cysteine through the conserved F or W. Each record gives: J gene, clone size, V gene, D gene, CDR3 protein, CDR3 DNA. D genes are given only for firm matches. Only part of the rows carry a size: once, few, many, or a class if the clone is expanded.

>TRBJ2-7|.|TRBV28|TRBD2
CASSSPGGSGGRHEQYF
TGTGCCAGCAGTTCACCAGGAGGGAGCGGGGGGAGACACGAGCAGTACTTC
>TRBJ2-7|.|TRBV5-1|TRBD1
CASSSGQGLEQYF
TGCGCCAGCAGCTCAGGACAGGGTCTCGAGCAGTACTTC
>TRBJ1-5|.|TRBV6-1|.
CASSVSENQPQHF
TGTGCCAGCAGTGTCAGCGAAAATCAGCCCCAGCATTTT
>TRBJ2-5|.|TRBV5-1|.
CASSSQGDPQETQYF
TGCGCCAGCAGCTCTCAGGGAGATCCCCAAGAGACCCAGTACTTC
>TRBJ1-3|.|TRBV5-4|.
CASSRGISSTGNTIYF
TGTGCCAGCAGCCGGGGGATCTCCAGTACTGGAAACACCATATATTTT
>TRBJ1-1|.|TRBV9|.
CASSPPGNTEAFF
TGTGCCAGCAGCCCACCCGGGAACACTGAAGCTTTCTTT
>TRBJ2-7|once|TRBV18|.
CASSPPRPSSYEQYF
TGTGCCAGCTCACCACCTCGTCCCAGCTCCTACGAGCAGTACTTC
>TRBJ2-7|once|TRBV5-1|TRBD1
CASRTGTGGNYEQYF
TGCGCCAGCAGGACGGGGACAGGGGGGAACTACGAGCAGTACTTC
>TRBJ1-1|.|TRBV27|.
CASSWKGGNTEAFF
TGTGCCAGCAGTTGGAAGGGCGGGAACACTGAAGCTTTCTTT
>TRBJ1-2|.|TRBV19|TRBD1
CASNLGQGGRSQGYTF
TGTGCCAGTAATTTGGGACAGGGAGGAAGAAGTCAGGGCTACACCTTC
>TRBJ1-1|once|TRBV7-3|.
CASSFGGRGTEAFF
TGTGCCAGCAGCTTTGGGGGAAGAGGCACTGAAGCTTTCTTT
>TRBJ1-1|.|TRBV25-1|.
CASRIGGHTEAFF
TGTGCCAGCAGAATAGGGGGGCACACTGAAGCTTTCTTT
>TRBJ1-5|.|TRBV10-3|.
CAISDGGNQPQHF
TGTGCCATCAGTGATGGAGGGAATCAGCCCCAGCATTTT
>TRBJ2-7|.|TRBV7-9|TRBD1
CASSMGQGVSYEQYF
TGTGCCAGCAGCATGGGACAGGGGGTCTCCTACGAGCAGTACTTC
>TRBJ1-3|.|TRBV5-8|TRBD1
CASSLGTGAGNTIYF
TGTGCCAGCAGCCTAGGGACAGGGGCTGGAAACACCATATATTTT
>TRBJ2-1|.|TRBV5-8|.
CASSPPGHISFF
TGTGCCAGCAGTCCGCCGGGCCACATATCGTTCTTC
>TRBJ1-2|.|TRBV5-1|TRBD1
CASSLVSGTGGDGYTF
TGCGCCAGCAGCTTGGTATCCGGGACAGGGGGCGATGGCTACACCTTC
>TRBJ1-2|.|TRBV25-1|.
CASSEAGARPGYTF
TGTGCCAGCAGTGAAGCGGGGGCGCGTCCTGGCTACACCTTC
>TRBJ1-4|few|TRBV6-5|.
CASSGGPNEKLFF
TGTGCCAGCAGTGGCGGGCCCAATGAAAAACTGTTTTTT
>TRBJ2-1|.|TRBV21-1|.
CASSSRLPNEQFF
TGTGCCAGCAGCTCAAGACTCCCCAATGAGCAGTTCTTC
>TRBJ2-7|.|TRBV7-2|.
CASSLTTVTYEQYF
TGTGCCAGCAGCTTAACAACGGTTACCTACGAGCAGTACTTC
>TRBJ2-1|.|TRBV19|.
CASSIAATAPYNEQFF
TGTGCCAGTAGTATAGCGGCGACAGCCCCTTACAATGAGCAGTTCTTC
>TRBJ2-5|.|TRBV28|.
CASSLAMRGLETQYF
TGTGCCAGCAGTTTAGCTATGAGGGGCCTGGAGACCCAGTACTTC
>TRBJ1-3|.|TRBV7-9|.
CASSSLDRTTASSGNTIYF
TGTGCCAGCAGCTCCCTCGACCGCACGACCGCCAGCTCTGGAAACACCATATATTTT
>TRBJ2-1|once|TRBV5-1|TRBD2
CASSPGLTGGGFF
TGCGCCAGCAGCCCGGGGCTAACGGGAGGGGGGTTCTTC
>TRBJ2-5|.|TRBV5-1|.
CASSLVGTTEETQYF
TGCGCCAGCAGCTTGGTGGGGACAACAGAAGAGACCCAGTACTTC
>TRBJ2-5|.|TRBV7-9|TRBD1
CASSLGTGVQETQYF
TGTGCCAGCAGCTTAGGGACAGGGGTCCAAGAGACCCAGTACTTC
>TRBJ2-2|.|TRBV2|TRBD1
CASRRQGAVTGELFF
TGTGCCAGCAGAAGACAGGGGGCGGTCACCGGGGAGCTGTTTTTT
>TRBJ2-1|.|TRBV2|TRBD2
CASSDQRGGYNEQFF
TGTGCCAGCAGTGACCAGCGGGGGGGGTACAATGAGCAGTTCTTC
>TRBJ2-1|.|TRBV6-4|TRBD2
CASSRTSGYNEQFF
TGTGCCAGCAGTAGGACTAGCGGGTACAATGAGCAGTTCTTC
>TRBJ2-7|.|TRBV7-9|.
CASTTPGLSYEQYF
TGTGCCAGCACCACGCCGGGCCTATCCTACGAGCAGTACTTC
>TRBJ2-3|.|TRBV19|.
CASSSDRLTDTQYF
TGTGCCAGTAGTTCTGACCGACTCACAGATACGCAGTATTTT
>TRBJ1-1|.|TRBV2|.
CASSYSRFMNTEAFF
TGTGCCAGCTCTTATTCGCGGTTTATGAACACTGAAGCTTTCTTT
>TRBJ2-1|.|TRBV2|.
CASRDLYNEQFF
TGTGCCAGCCGGGACCTCTACAATGAGCAGTTCTTC
>TRBJ2-4|.|TRBV10-2|.
CASSEVQGVVQYF
TGCGCCAGCAGTGAGGTACAAGGGGTGGTTCAGTACTTC
>TRBJ1-4|.|TRBV7-9|.
CASSLILGEKLFF
TGTGCCAGCAGCTTAATTTTGGGTGAAAAACTGTTTTTT
>TRBJ2-7|.|TRBV7-2|.
CASSLAGGRYEQYF
TGTGCCAGCAGCTTAGCGGGTGGCCGGTACGAGCAGTACTTC
>TRBJ2-5|.|TRBV5-1|.
CASSYLRGTTGAQYF
TGCGCCAGCAGCTACCTACGGGGGACAACGGGGGCCCAGTACTTC
>TRBJ1-5|.|TRBV2|TRBD1
CASSDGRTGNQPQHF
TGTGCCAGCAGTGACGGCCGGACAGGAAATCAGCCCCAGCATTTT
>TRBJ2-7|.|TRBV7-6|TRBD2
CASSLAPSRLAGVEQYF
TGTGCCAGCAGCTTAGCCCCCTCGAGACTAGCGGGAGTCGAGCAGTACTTC
>TRBJ1-5|.|TRBV19|.
CASLQDGGRGYQPQHF
TGTGCCAGTTTGCAGGACGGCGGCCGGGGTTATCAGCCCCAGCATTTT
>TRBJ2-1|few|TRBV28|.
CASSFGEGGRNEQFF
TGTGCCAGCAGTTTCGGTGAGGGGGGGCGCAATGAGCAGTTCTTC
>TRBJ2-7|.|TRBV7-2|.
CASSLGRSYEQYF
TGTGCCAGCAGCTTAGGACGGTCCTACGAGCAGTACTTC
>TRBJ2-7|.|TRBV5-4|TRBD2
CASSRGLAGVYEQYF
TGTGCCAGCAGCCGGGGACTAGCGGGAGTCTACGAGCAGTACTTC
>TRBJ2-5|.|TRBV5-1|.
CASSKDGPPEAQYF
TGCGCCAGCAGCAAGGACGGGCCCCCCGAGGCCCAGTACTTC
>TRBJ1-6|.|TRBV6-6|.
CASSYSPRFNNSPLHF
TGTGCCAGCAGTTACTCCCCCCGGTTTAATAATTCACCCCTCCACTTT